This note documents a single T cell receptor beta chain sequence. Deletions cut 2 bases from V and 0 bases from J, with 5 bases between. This CDR3 region has 14 residues. The germline CDR1 and CDR2 sequences are MNHEY and SMNVEV (reference sequence). The data originate from a study of blood T cell repertoires in COVID-19. Study-level background: The analysed material was cDNA or gDNA that came from T cells, B-cell-depleted T cells, or PBMCs.

Per the original data handling: Quantification of nucleated cells was approximated via reference gene primer amplification. This table comes from immunoSEQ multiplex PCR, and its TCRdb copy is limited to in-frame clones, with some not included. The V and J calls and clone size are taken from that table; D and trimming were inferred from the DNA. The sample holds under 150,000 clones, roughly 88% seen once. This rearrangement joins TRBV27 to TRBJ2-1; no clear D. Sequenced material: peripheral blood. This receptor was obtained from a human donor in a cohort sampled during active COVID-19. The CDR3 DNA is TGTGCCAGCAGTTTACGGTTCTCCTACAATGAGCAGTTCTTC. It codes for CASSLRFSYNEQFF.